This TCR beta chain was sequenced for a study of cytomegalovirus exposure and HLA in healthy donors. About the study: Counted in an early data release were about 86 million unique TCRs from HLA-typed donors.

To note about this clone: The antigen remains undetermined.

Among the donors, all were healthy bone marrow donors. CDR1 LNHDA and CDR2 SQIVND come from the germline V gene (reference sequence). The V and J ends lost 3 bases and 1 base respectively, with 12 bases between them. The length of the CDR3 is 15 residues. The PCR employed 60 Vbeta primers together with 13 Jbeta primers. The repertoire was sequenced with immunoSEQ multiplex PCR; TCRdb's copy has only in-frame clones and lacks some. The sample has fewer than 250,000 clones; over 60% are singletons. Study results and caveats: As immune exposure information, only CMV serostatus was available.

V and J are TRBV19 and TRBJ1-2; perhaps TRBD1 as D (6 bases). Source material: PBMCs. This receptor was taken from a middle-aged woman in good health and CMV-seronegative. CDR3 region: CASSIPAGVNYGYTF. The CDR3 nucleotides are TGTGCCAGTAGTATCCCGGCAGGGGTTAACTATGGCTACACCTTC. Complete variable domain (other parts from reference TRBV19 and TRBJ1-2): DGGITQSPKYLFRKEGQNVTLSCEQNLNHDAMYWYRQDPGQGLRLIYYSQIVNDFQKGDIAEGYSVSREKKESFPLTVTSAQKNPTAFYLCASSIPAGVNYGYTFGSGTRLTVV.